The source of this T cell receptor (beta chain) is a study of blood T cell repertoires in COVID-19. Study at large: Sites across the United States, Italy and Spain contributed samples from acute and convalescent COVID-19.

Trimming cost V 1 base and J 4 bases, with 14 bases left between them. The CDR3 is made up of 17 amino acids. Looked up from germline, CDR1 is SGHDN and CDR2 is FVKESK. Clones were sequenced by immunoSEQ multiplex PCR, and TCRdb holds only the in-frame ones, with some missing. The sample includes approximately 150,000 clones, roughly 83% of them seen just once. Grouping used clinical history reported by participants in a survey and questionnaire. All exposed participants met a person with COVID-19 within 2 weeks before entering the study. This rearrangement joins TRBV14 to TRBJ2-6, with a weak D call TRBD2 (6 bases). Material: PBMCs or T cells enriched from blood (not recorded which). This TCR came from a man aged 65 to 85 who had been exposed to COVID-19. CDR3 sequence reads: CASSQATRRSGANVLTF. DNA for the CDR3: TGTGCCAGCAGCCAAGCGACTAGGCGTTCGGGGGCCAACGTCCTGACTTTC.